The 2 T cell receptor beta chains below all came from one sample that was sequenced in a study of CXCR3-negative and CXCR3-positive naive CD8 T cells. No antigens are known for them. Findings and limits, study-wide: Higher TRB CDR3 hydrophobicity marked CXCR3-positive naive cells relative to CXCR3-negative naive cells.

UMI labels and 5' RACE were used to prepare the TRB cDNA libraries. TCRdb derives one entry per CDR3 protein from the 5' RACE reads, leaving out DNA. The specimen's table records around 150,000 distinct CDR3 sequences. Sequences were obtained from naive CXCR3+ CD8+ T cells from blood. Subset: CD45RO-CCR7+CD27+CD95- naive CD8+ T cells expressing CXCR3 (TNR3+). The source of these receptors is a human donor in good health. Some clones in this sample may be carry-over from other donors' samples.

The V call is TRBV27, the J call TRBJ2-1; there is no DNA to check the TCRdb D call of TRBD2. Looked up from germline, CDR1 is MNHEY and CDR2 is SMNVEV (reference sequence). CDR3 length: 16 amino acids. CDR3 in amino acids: CASSFGLAGRIGEQFF.

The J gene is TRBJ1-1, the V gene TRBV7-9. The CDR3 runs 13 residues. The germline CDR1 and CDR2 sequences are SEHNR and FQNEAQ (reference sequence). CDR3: CASSLSGNTEAFF.